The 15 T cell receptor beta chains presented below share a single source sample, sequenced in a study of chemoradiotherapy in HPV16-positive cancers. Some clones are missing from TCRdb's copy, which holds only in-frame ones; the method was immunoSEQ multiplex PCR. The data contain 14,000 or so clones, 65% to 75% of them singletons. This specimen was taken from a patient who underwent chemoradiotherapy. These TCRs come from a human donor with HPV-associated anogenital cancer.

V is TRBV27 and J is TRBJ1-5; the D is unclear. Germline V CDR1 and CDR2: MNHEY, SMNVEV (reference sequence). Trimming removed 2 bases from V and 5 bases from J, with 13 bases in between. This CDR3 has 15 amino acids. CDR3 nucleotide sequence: TGTGCCAGCAGTTTACGGTCCTTGGACCATCAGCCCCAGCATTTT. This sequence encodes CASSLRSLDHQPQHF.

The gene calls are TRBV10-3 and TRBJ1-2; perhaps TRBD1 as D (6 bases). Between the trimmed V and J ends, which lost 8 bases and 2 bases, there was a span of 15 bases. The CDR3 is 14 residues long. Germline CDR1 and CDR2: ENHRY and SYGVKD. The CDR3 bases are TGTGCCATCGGTGGGGGCCCCGGGAACTATGGCTACACCTTC. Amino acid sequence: CAIGGGPGNYGYTF.

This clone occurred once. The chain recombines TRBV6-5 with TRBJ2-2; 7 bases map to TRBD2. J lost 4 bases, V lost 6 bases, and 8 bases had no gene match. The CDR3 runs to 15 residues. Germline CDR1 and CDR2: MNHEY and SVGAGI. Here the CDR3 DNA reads TGTGCCAGCAGCCCCATGGGGGGGAGCACCGGGGAGCTGTTTTTT. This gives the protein CASSPMGGSTGELFF.

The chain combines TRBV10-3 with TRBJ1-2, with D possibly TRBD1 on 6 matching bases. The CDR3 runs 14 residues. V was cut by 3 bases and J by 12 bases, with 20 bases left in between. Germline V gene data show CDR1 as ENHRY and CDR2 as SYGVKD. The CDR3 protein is CAISDLDRGGENTF. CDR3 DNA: TGTGCCATCAGTGACCTCGACCGGGGGGGCGAAAACACCTTC.

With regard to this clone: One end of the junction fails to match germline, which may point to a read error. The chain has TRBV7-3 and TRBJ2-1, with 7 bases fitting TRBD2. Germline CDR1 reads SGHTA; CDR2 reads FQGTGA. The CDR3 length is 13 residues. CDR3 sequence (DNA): TGTGCCAACAGCTTCGTCAGGGAGGGTGAGCAGTTCTTC. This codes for CANSFVREGEQFF.

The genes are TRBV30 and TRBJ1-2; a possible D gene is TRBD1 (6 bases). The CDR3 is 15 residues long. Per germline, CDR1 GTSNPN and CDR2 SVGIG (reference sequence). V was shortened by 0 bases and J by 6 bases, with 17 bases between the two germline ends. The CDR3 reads CAWSVLDRKLNGYTF. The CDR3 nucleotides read TGTGCCTGGAGTGTACTGGACAGAAAACTAAATGGCTACACCTTC.

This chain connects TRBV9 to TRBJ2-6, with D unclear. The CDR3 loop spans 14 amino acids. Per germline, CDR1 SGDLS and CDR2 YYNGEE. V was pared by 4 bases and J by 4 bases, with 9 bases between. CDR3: CASSPMLGANVLTF. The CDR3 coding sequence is TGTGCCAGCAGCCCCATGTTGGGGGCCAACGTCCTGACTTTC.

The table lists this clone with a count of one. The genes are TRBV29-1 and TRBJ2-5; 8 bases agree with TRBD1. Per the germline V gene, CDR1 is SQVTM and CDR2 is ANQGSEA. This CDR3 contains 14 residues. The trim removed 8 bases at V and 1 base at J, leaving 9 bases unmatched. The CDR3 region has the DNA TGCAGCCTAAATCCGGGACAGGCCCAAGAGACCCAGTACTTC. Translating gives CSLNPGQAQETQYF.

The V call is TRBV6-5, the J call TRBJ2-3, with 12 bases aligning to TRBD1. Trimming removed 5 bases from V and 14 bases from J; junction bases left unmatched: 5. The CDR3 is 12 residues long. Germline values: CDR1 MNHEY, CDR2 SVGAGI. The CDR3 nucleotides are TGTGCCAGCAGTCGGGACAGGGGGCGACTGTATTTT. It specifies CASSRDRGRLYF.

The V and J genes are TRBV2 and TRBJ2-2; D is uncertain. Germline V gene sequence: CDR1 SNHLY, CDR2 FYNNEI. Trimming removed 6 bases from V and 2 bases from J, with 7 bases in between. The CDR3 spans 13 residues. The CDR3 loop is CASRPLNTGELFF. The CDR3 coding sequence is TGTGCCAGCAGACCACTCAACACCGGGGAGCTGTTTTTT. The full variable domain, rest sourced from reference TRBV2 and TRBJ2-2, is EPEVTQTPSHQVTQMGQEVILRCVPISNHLYFYWYRQILGQKVEFLVSFYNNEISEKSEIFDDQFSVERPDGSNFTLKIRSTKLEDSAMYFCASRPLNTGELFFGEGSRLTVL.

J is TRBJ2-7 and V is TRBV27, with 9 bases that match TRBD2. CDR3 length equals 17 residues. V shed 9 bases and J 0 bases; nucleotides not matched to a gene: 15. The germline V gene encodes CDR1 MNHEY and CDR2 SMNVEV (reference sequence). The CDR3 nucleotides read TGTGCCAGTTCGGAGGGGCGACTAGCGGTGAGCTCCTACGAGCAGTACTTC. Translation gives CASSEGRLAVSSYEQYF.

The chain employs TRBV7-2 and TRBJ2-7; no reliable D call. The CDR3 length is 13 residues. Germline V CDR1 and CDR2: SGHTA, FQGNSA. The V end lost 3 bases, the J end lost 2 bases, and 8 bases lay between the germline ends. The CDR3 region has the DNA TGTGCCAGCAGCTTGGTAGGAACCTACGAGCAGTACTTC. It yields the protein CASSLVGTYEQYF.

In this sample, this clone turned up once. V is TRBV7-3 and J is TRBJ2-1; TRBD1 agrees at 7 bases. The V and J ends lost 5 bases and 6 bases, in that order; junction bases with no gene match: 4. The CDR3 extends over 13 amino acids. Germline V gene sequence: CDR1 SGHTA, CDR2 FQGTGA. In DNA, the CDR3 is TGTGCCAGCAGCGTGGACAGGTCCAATGAGCAGTTCTTC. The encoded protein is CASSVDRSNEQFF.

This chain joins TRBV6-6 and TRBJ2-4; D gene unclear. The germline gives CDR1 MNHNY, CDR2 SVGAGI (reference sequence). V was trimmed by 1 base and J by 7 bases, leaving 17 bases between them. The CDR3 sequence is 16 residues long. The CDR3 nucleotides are TGTGCCAGCAGTTACTACTCGGCAGGATCCAGGAACATTCAGTACTTC. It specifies CASSYYSAGSRNIQYF.

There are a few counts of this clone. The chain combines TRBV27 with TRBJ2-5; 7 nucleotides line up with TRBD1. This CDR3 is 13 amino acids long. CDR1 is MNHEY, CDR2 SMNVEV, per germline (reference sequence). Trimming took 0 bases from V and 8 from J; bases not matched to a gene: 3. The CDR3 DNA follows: TGTGCCAGCAGTTTATCAGGGACAGTAACCCAGTACTTC. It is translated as CASSLSGTVTQYF.